The TCR beta chain described here comes from a study of OX40 agonist ivuxolimab in advanced cancers. Profiling relied on immunoSEQ multiplex PCR, and the TCRdb table lists in-frame clones only, not all of them. The sample lists 50,000 to 65,000 clones; roughly 89% were seen once. Anyone with autoimmune disease history or systemic immunosuppression was excluded. Trimming shortened V by 5 bases and J by 4 bases, and 14 bases separated the two germline ends. The CDR3 is 14 residues long. CDR1 is GTSNPN and CDR2 is SVGIG in the germline V gene (reference sequence). For this clone: Its antigen is undetermined.

General study points: Averaging showed that CD8+ T cells had more expanded clones than CD4+ did. Clonal expansion was among the lowest in partial responders at 0.1-3.0 mg/kg, especially CD8+.

The chain recombines TRBV30 with TRBJ1-4, with D possibly being TRBD1 (6 bases). This TCR was recovered from an adult with an advanced solid tumor such as melanoma, head and neck, liver or kidney cancer. The starting material was CD4+ or CD8+ T cells sorted from blood, obtained in a trial of the OX40 agonist ivuxolimab. The CDR3 here is CAWAGGLLNEKLFF. CDR3 sequence (DNA): TGTGCCTGGGCTGGGGGCCTCCTTAATGAAAAACTGTTTTTT.